These T cell receptor beta chains were read from a single sample in a study of blood T cell repertoires in COVID-19. Profiled with immunoSEQ multiplex PCR; TCRdb holds only in-frame clones, not every one. The sample holds 300,000 to 350,000 clones, around 87% seen once. Sequencing used PBMCs or T cells enriched from blood (not recorded which). These receptors all stem from a woman aged 18-30 years with acute COVID-19. Each CDR3 is given with its conserved first and last residue. D genes are given only for firm matches. Clone size is given for some rows only: seen once, a few or many times, or a class if the clone is expanded.

V	J	D	size	DNA	CDR3
TRBV28	TRBJ1-1	NA	NA	TGTGCCAGCAGTCCGGACAGCAGCCCCCGGAACACTGAAGCTTTCTTT	CASSPDSSPRNTEAFF
TRBV24-1	TRBJ1-2	TRBD1	NA	TGTGCCACCAGTGATTCCCCAGGGACAGAACGTGGAGGCTACACCTTC	CATSDSPGTERGGYTF
TRBV25-1	TRBJ2-1	TRBD2	NA	TGTGCCAGCAGTTCTACTAGCGGGAGTTTCTACAATGAGCAGTTCTTC	CASSSTSGSFYNEQFF
TRBV4-1	TRBJ2-2	NA	NA	TGCGCCAGCAGCCAGAGGGGGACAATGGAGGAATTGAACACCGGGGAGCTGTTTTTT	CASSQRGTMEELNTGELFF
TRBV27	TRBJ1-3	TRBD1	NA	TGTGCCAGCAGTTCTAGGGGGCAGTTCTTCTCTGGAAACACCATATATTTT	CASSSRGQFFSGNTIYF
TRBV3-1/TRBV3-2	TRBJ2-1	TRBD2	NA	TGTGCCAGCAGTAAACCCGGGACTAGCGCCCATGAGCAGTTCTTC	CASSKPGTSAHEQFF
TRBV7-8	TRBJ1-2	NA	few	TGTGCCAGCAGCTCTTACAGTGATTCAGGTGGCTACACCTTC	CASSSYSDSGGYTF
TRBV9	TRBJ2-3	NA	NA	TGTGCCAGCAGCGCCCCCGGGGGGCCGGGCACAGATACGCAGTATTTT	CASSAPGGPGTDTQYF
TRBV13	TRBJ2-7	TRBD1	NA	TGTGCCAGCTCCCGGGACAGGGGTTTTCACGAGCAGTACTTC	CASSRDRGFHEQYF
TRBV20-1	TRBJ1-2	TRBD1	NA	TGCAGTGGGTTGACAGGGAGAGGCTACACCTTC	CSGLTGRGYTF
TRBV12-3/TRBV12-4	TRBJ1-2	TRBD1	NA	TGTGCCAGCAGCCCAGGACAGGAGGATGGCTACACCTTC	CASSPGQEDGYTF
TRBV3-1/TRBV3-2	TRBJ1-3	NA	few	TGTGCCAGCAGCCAAGGCCGGGCTGGAAACACCATATATTTT	CASSQGRAGNTIYF
TRBV9	TRBJ2-2	TRBD1	NA	TGTGCCAGCAGCGTAGTTAAAGGGGGCCACACCGGGGAGCTGTTTTTT	CASSVVKGGHTGELFF
TRBV28	TRBJ2-5	TRBD1	NA	TGTGCCAGCAGTTACCTAACAGGGGGCGATGAGACCCAGTACTTC	CASSYLTGGDETQYF
TRBV24-1	TRBJ2-3	NA	once	TGTGCCACCAGTGTCTCCCCCACAGATACGCAGTATTTT	CATSVSPTDTQYF
TRBV11-2	TRBJ2-5	NA	NA	TGTGCCAGCAGCCCAAGAGGGGACACCTCTGTCCAGTACTTC	CASSPRGDTSVQYF
TRBV2	TRBJ1-4	TRBD1	NA	TGTGCCAGCAGGGGGAGGACAGGGGCAGAAAAACTGTTTTTT	CASRGRTGAEKLFF
TRBV5-1	TRBJ2-5	NA	NA	TGCGCCAGCAGCTTGGCCGGAGTCATCAAAGAGACCCAGTACTTC	CASSLAGVIKETQYF
TRBV5-8	TRBJ1-1	TRBD1	NA	TGTGCCAGCAGCTTGGAAGGACAGGGAATCACTGAAGCTTTCTTT	CASSLEGQGITEAFF
TRBV4-1	TRBJ2-5	NA	NA	TGCGCCAGCAGCCAAGATCCCGGGAAGGGAGGAGAGACCCAGTACTTC	CASSQDPGKGGETQYF
TRBV28	TRBJ2-2	NA	NA	TGTGCCAGCAGCCCGGGACACACGAACACCGGGGAGCTGTTTTTT	CASSPGHTNTGELFF
TRBV19	TRBJ2-1	NA	NA	TGTGCCAGTAGTATATCGAGCGGGGAGCAGTTCTTC	CASSISSGEQFF
TRBV23-1	TRBJ1-3	NA	NA	TGCGCCAGCAGTCAATCGTCCCCCCAGGGAAACACCATATATTTT	CASSQSSPQGNTIYF
TRBV28	TRBJ2-3	TRBD2	once	TGTGCCAGCAGTTTATGGGGGCGGGAGCTGGCAGATACGCAGTATTTT	CASSLWGRELADTQYF
TRBV7-2	TRBJ2-7	TRBD1	NA	TGTGCCAGCAGCCAAGACAGGGGCGCCCACGAGCAGTACTTC	CASSQDRGAHEQYF
TRBV11-3	TRBJ2-2	NA	NA	TGTGCCAGCAGCCCTTATCCGACAAAGGCCACCGGGGAGCTGTTTTTT	CASSPYPTKATGELFF
TRBV7-8	TRBJ1-2	TRBD1	NA	TGTGCCAGCAGCTTAGGCCAGGGGGTCGCTGACTATGGCTACACCTTC	CASSLGQGVADYGYTF
TRBV3-1/TRBV3-2	TRBJ2-3	NA	NA	TGTGCCTCAGGGATACTTAGCACAGATACGCAGTATTTT	CASGILSTDTQYF
TRBV20-1	TRBJ1-6	NA	NA	TGCAGTGCTAGTCGCCTCGGGGGTGGCAGGTTTGATAATTCACCCCTCCACTTT	CSASRLGGGRFDNSPLHF
TRBV5-5	TRBJ2-2	NA	NA	TGTGCCAGCAGCTTGGAGGCGGGACTGAACACCGGGGAGCTGTTTTTT	CASSLEAGLNTGELFF
TRBV15	TRBJ2-7	TRBD2	NA	TGTGCCACCAACCGGCGGGAGGGGGACGAGCAGTACTTC	CATNRREGDEQYF
TRBV2	TRBJ2-7	TRBD1	NA	TGTGCCAGCAGACTACCCGGGACAGAGAACTACGAGCAGTACTTC	CASRLPGTENYEQYF
TRBV19	TRBJ2-2	TRBD1	NA	TGTGCCACTAAGAGACAGGGTACGAACACCGGGGAGCTGTTTTTT	CATKRQGTNTGELFF
TRBV12-3/TRBV12-4	TRBJ1-1	NA	once	TGTGCCAGCAGTTTCGGGGAGGACACTGAAGCTTTCTTT	CASSFGEDTEAFF
TRBV27	TRBJ2-7	NA	NA	TGTGCCAGCAGCTCCCCGGGGGGCAGAGGCACCTACGAGCAGTACTTC	CASSSPGGRGTYEQYF
TRBV28	TRBJ1-1	NA	NA	TGTGCCAGCAGTGCTGTAGACACTGAAGCTTTCTTT	CASSAVDTEAFF
TRBV5-1	TRBJ2-1	TRBD2	NA	TGCGCCAGCCGCGGGACTAGCGGGCCCAATGAGCAGTTCTTC	CASRGTSGPNEQFF
TRBV7-3	TRBJ1-1	NA	NA	TGTGCCAGCAGCTTAGAACCCGGACACCTAACCTTGAACACTGAAGCTTTCTTT	CASSLEPGHLTLNTEAFF
TRBV28	TRBJ1-5	TRBD1	NA	TGTGCCAGCAGAGCCAATCGACAGGGAGTAGGCAATCAGCCCCAGCATTTT	CASRANRQGVGNQPQHF
TRBV6-5	TRBJ2-3	TRBD1	NA	TGTGCCAGCAGTAGCCCGGGACAGGGAACAGATACGCAGTATTTT	CASSSPGQGTDTQYF